This T cell receptor beta chain appears in the sequencing data of a study of beta chain features in type 1 diabetes. Sequencing targeted expressed TCRB transcripts, as all isolated RNA had been reverse transcribed. About 3.57 million reads, on average, came from each naive, central memory and regulatory T cell sample. This table comes from immunoSEQ multiplex PCR, and its TCRdb copy is limited to in-frame clones, with some not included. The repertoire consists of under 250,000 clones, with 11% to 15% occurring once and the leading ten covering around 0.03%. The V gene's germline CDR1 is SEHNR and CDR2 FQNEAQ (reference sequence). With 1 base removed from V and 4 bases from J, the gap between germline ends came to 7 bases. The CDR3 covers 13 residues. Findings and caveats of the study: A PCR bias possibly favoring shorter templates would apply equally to patients and controls. It was among patients, rather than healthy donors, that naive, central memory and Treg TCRB repertoires appeared more similar.

This clone was seen a handful of times. Its antigen is unidentified. This clonotype was sampled from a woman between 35 and 50 years old in good health. Sequencing was done on a sample of naive CD4+ T cells from blood. J is TRBJ1-1 and V is TRBV7-9; D is ambiguous. CDR3 DNA sequence: TGTGCCAGCAGCTTAGTTTCTTCCACTGAAGCTTTCTTT. It is translated as CASSLVSSTEAFF.